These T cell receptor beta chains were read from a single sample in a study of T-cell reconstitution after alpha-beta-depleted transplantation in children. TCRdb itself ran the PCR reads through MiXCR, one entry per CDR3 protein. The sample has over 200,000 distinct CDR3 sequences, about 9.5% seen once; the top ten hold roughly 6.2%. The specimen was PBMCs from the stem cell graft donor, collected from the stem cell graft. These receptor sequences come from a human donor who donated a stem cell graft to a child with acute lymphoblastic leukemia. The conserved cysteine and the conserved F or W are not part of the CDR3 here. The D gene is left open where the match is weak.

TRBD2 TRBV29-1 SVEARGTNTDTQY
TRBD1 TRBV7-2 ASSITGVAGELF
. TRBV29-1 SPLRLDSGNTIY
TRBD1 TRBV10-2 ASSDRTGANEKLF
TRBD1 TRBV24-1 ATSDYGQGRQETQY
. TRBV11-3 ASSYKRTGELF
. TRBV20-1 SASPQMDGYT
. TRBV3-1 ASSQAWSTGARNGELF
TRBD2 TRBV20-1 SASPVQTSGKNEQF
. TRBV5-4 ASRSEYNSPLH
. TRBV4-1 ASSQDYDEQY
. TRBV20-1 SAITPTFRTSRNTIY
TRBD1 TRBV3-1 ASCAGTGGFYGYT
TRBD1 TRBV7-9 ASSVTGQIQAYEQY
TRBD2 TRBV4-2 ASSQDHSGGPNTQY
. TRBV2 AGRDQGNGATNEKLF
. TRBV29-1 SVEGGGKPPYEQY
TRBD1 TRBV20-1 SAPLVETGGDQPQH
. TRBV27 ASSSGKTYEQY
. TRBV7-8 ASSLGSSPETQY
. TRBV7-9 ASSSPGPEAF
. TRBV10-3 AISESVRGQPQH
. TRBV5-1 ASSLTDPSNQPQH
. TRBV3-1 ASSQQKGSTGELF
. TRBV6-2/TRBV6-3 ASSYSDNNEQF
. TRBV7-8 ASSPTPLRGWSGANVLT
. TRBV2 ASKGSGDEQY
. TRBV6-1 ASRQRVVTGLNTGELF
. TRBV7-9 ASTGSGDITEAF
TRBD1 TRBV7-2 ASSFDREVGQPQH
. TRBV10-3 ATNGPGMNTEAF
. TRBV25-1 ASSEGGASNQPQH
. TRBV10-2 ASRNREGTEAF
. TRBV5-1 ASSSTRGGSEQY
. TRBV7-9 ASSLDGGERSPLH
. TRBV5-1 ASSLVDGGYEQY
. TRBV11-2 ASSLVGRNEKLF
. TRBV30 AWRDKSSTDTQY
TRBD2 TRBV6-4 ASSGTSVNEQF
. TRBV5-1 ASSSTAGYT
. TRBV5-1 ASSTHQGNEQF
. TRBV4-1 ASSQGHGNTIY